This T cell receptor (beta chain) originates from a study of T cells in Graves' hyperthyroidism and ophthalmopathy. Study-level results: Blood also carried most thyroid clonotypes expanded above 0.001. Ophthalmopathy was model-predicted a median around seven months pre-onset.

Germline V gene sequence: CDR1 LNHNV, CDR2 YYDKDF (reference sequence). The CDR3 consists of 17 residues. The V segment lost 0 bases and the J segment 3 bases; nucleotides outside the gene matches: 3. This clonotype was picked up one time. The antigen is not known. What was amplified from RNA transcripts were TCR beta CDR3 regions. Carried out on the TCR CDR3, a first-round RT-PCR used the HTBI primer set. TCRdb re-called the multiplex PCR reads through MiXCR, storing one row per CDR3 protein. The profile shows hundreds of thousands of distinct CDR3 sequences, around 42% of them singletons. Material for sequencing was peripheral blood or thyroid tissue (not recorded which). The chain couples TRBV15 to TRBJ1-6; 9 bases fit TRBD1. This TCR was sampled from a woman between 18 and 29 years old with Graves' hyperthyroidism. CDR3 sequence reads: CATSRDPTGGYNSPLHF. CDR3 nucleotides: TGTGCCACCAGCAGAGATCCGACAGGGGGCTATAATTCACCCCTCCACTTT.